The source of this T cell receptor beta chain is a study of Ad26.COV2.S vaccination and SARS-CoV-2 variants. Across the whole study: This donor came from the COV1001 trial of Ad26.COV2.S. The study's findings and limits: Overall T cell responses may have been underestimated by the analyses of TCR breadth and depth.

About this clone itself: Its antigen is unidentified.

As for treatment: some 20 received Ad26.COV2.S at low or high dose, single or two shots; several received placebo; per-sample allocation not given. Day 63 following the first vaccine or placebo injection was when the samples were taken. Germline values: CDR1 LGHDT, CDR2 YNNKEL (reference sequence). Trimming removed 1 base at V and 0 bases at J, with 7 bases between. The CDR3 consists of 15 residues. The protocol was immunoSEQ multiplex PCR, while the TCRdb copy is restricted to in-frame clones and leaves out a portion. The sample has some 300,000 clones, about 85% seen once. The clonotype originates from a person between 18 and 59 years old who received the Ad26.COV2.S COVID-19 vaccine or a placebo. Sequencing used peripheral blood, obtained in a trial of Ad26.COV2.S vaccine versus placebo. This rearrangement joins TRBV3-1 (or the pseudogene TRBV3-2) to TRBJ2-4; D gene unclear. The CDR3 region has the DNA TGTGCCAGCAGCCAAGGAAGCCTAGCCAAAAACATTCAGTACTTC. Its translation is CASSQGSLAKNIQYF.